This T cell receptor beta chain was identified in a study of cytomegalovirus exposure and HLA in healthy donors. Germline V gene data show CDR1 as SGHNT and CDR2 as YYREEE (reference sequence). The V and J ends lost 1 base and 0 bases respectively, with 8 bases between them. This CDR3 region has 14 residues. PCR used 60 Vbeta primers and 13 Jbeta primers. Sequencing used immunoSEQ multiplex PCR; TCRdb keeps in-frame clones, though not all of them. This table has about 160,000 clones, about four fifths appearing once. The chain couples TRBV5-4 to TRBJ2-7; D not certain. This TCR was sampled from a woman younger than 35 in good health and CMV-seronegative. Sequencing used PBMCs. This CDR3 reads CASSLSSLSYEQYF. Written as DNA, the CDR3 is TGTGCCAGCAGCTTGTCTAGTCTCTCCTACGAGCAGTACTTC.